A single sample is the source of the 9 T cell receptor beta chains below, sequenced in a study of OX40 agonist ivuxolimab in advanced cancers. The assay was immunoSEQ multiplex PCR, and TCRdb's table has in-frame clones only and misses some. The sample has roughly 80,000 clones, 90% to 95% seen once. This specimen was CD4+ or CD8+ T cells sorted from blood, taken in a trial of the OX40 agonist ivuxolimab. All receptors derive from an adult with an advanced solid tumor such as melanoma, head and neck, liver or kidney cancer.

The J gene is TRBJ2-7, the V gene TRBV7-8, with unresolved D. From germline, CDR1 is SGHVS and CDR2 FQNEAQ. The germline V and J ends were trimmed by 5 bases and 2 bases, with 10 bases remaining between them. The CDR3 consists of 13 residues. The CDR3 here is CASSPRTPYEQYF. The CDR3 nucleotides read TGTGCCAGCAGCCCCCGGACCCCCTACGAGCAGTACTTC.

The J gene is TRBJ2-5, the V gene TRBV9; D possibly corresponds to TRBD2 (6 bases). Germline-derived CDR1 and CDR2 are SGDLS and YYNGEE. The CDR3 is made up of 14 amino acids. Trimming took 4 bases from V and 5 from J, leaving 15 bases between them. The CDR3 DNA reads as TGTGCCAGCAGCCCGACCCTGGCGGGGGAGACCCAGTACTTC. It translates to CASSPTLAGETQYF. The full variable domain, in which reference TRBV9 and TRBJ2-5 provide the parts outside the CDR3, is DSGVTQTPKHLITATGQRVTLRCSPRSGDLSVYWYQQSLDQGLQFLIQYYNGEERAKGNILERFSAQQFPDLHSELNLSSLELGDSALYFCASSPTLAGETQYFGPGTRLLVL.

This clone was recorded only once. The chain has TRBV7-2 and TRBJ2-1; D is tentatively TRBD1 or TRBD2 (6 bases each). Germline CDR1 reads SGHTA; CDR2 reads FQGNSA. V was clipped by 2 bases and J by 7 bases, with 15 bases between them. CDR3 length: 15 residues. CDR3 sequence: CASSLLGGGFNEQFF. DNA for the CDR3: TGTGCCAGCAGCTTATTAGGGGGAGGCTTTAATGAGCAGTTCTTC.

The chain joins TRBV4-3 to TRBJ1-3; D gene uncertain. CDR1 and CDR2 from the germline V gene are LGHNA and YSLEER. The CDR3 runs 16 residues. The V gene lost 0 bases and the J gene lost 0 bases, with 9 bases spanning the gap. CDR3 amino acids: CASSQESGFSGNTIYF. The CDR3 DNA follows: TGCGCCAGCAGCCAAGAGAGTGGATTCTCTGGAAACACCATATATTTT.

The genes are TRBV14 and TRBJ2-1; 13 nucleotides align to TRBD2. This CDR3 is 17 amino acids long. The ends lost 4 bases at V and 6 bases at J; junction bases unmatched: 9. Germline V gene data show CDR1 as SGHDN and CDR2 as FVKESK. CDR3 nucleotides: TGTGCCAGCAGCCCTTTGACCGGGACTAGCGGGATCAATGAGCAGTTCTTC. Protein: CASSPLTGTSGINEQFF.

The rearrangement links TRBV6-1 to TRBJ1-2; D is unclear. Germline assignment: CDR1 MNHNS and CDR2 SASEGT. The V and J ends lost 2 bases and 3 bases respectively, with 10 bases between them. The CDR3 consists of 14 residues. The CDR3 sequence: CASSEHGGDYGYTF. The CDR3 DNA is TGTGCCAGCAGTGAACATGGCGGAGACTATGGCTACACCTTC.

The chain recombines TRBV21-1 with TRBJ2-1; the table names TRBD2, a call not compared with the DNA. TRBV21-1 is described as a pseudogene. The CDR3 is 15 amino acids. The CDR3 loop is CASLAGAPSYNEQFF. The DNA for the CDR3 is TGTGCCAGTCTAGCGGGAGCCCCCTCCTACAATGAGCAGTTCTTC.

The chain has TRBV18 and TRBJ1-4; 8 nucleotides line up with TRBD1. The CDR3 is 13 amino acids. In germline, CDR1 is KGHSH, CDR2 LQKENI. V dropped 6 bases and J dropped 7; count of bases not matched to a gene: 4. CDR3 in DNA: TGTGCCAGCTCTCGGACAGGGCCTGAAAAACTGTTTTTT. Translated: CASSRTGPEKLFF.

The genes are TRBV19 and TRBJ1-2; tentative D call: TRBD1 (5 bases). The CDR3 length is 12 residues. Per the germline V gene, CDR1 is LNHDA and CDR2 is SQIVND (reference sequence). Trimming stripped 9 bases from V and 0 bases from J, with 8 bases between. CDR3 sequence reads: CASRQSNYGYTF. CDR3 DNA: TGTGCCAGCAGACAGTCTAACTATGGCTACACCTTC.